This T cell receptor (beta chain) was sequenced during a study of blood T cell repertoires in COVID-19. Study-level background: Sites across the United States, Italy and Spain contributed samples from acute and convalescent COVID-19. Nucleic acid was either cDNA or gDNA, and it came from T cells, B-cell-depleted T cells, or PBMCs.

Per the original data handling: Amplification of reference gene primers provided the estimated nucleated cell counts. Some clones are missing from TCRdb's copy, which holds only in-frame ones; the method was immunoSEQ multiplex PCR. Clonal size and the V and J genes are those of that table, whereas D and trimming came from the DNA. The sample shows about 100,000 clones, around nine tenths of them seen only once. CDR3 length: 16 residues. V trimming: 6 bases; J trimming: 5 bases; junction bases outside the gene matches: 15. The germline gives CDR1 MNHEY, CDR2 SMNVEV (reference sequence). This TCR was recovered from a human donor in a cohort sampled during active COVID-19. This rearrangement joins TRBV27 to TRBJ1-1; TRBD1 agrees at 7 bases. The specimen was peripheral blood. CDR3 amino acids: CASSRGTAGHRTEAFF. CDR3 coding DNA: TGTGCCAGCAGCCGCGGGACAGCCGGGCATCGGACTGAAGCTTTCTTT.